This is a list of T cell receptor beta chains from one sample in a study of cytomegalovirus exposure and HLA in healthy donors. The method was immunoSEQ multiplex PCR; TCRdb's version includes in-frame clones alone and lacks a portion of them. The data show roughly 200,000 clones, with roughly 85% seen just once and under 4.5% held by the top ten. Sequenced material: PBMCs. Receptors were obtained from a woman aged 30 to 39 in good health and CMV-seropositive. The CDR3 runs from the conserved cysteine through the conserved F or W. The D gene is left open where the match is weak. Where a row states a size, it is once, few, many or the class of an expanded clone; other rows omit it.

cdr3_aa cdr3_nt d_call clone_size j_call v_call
CASSLGQSNTGELFF TGTGCCAGCAGCTTAGGACAGTCGAACACCGGGGAGCTGTTTTTT - - TRBJ2-2 TRBV7-9
CAIRPLKAGFNGYTF TGTGCCATCCGACCCTTAAAAGCGGGGTTTAATGGCTACACCTTC - - TRBJ1-2 TRBV6-1
CASSEWYRQISYEQYF TGCGCCAGCAGTGAGTGGTACAGGCAGATCTCCTACGAGCAGTACTTC - - TRBJ2-7 TRBV10-1
CASSEVPSYEQYF TGTGCCAGTAGTGAGGTACCCTCCTACGAGCAGTACTTC - - TRBJ2-7 TRBV19
CASNWLPRTYEQYF TGTGCCAGCAATTGGCTGCCCAGAACCTACGAGCAGTACTTC - few TRBJ2-7 TRBV6-1
CASSPPSSGGADTQYF TGTGCCAGCTCACCACCGTCTAGCGGGGGGGCAGATACGCAGTATTTT TRBD2 - TRBJ2-3 TRBV18
CAWRRDRSSGNTIYF TGTGCCTGGAGACGAGACAGGAGCTCTGGAAACACCATATATTTT - - TRBJ1-3 TRBV30
CASSLGQGAYEQYF TGTGCCAGCAGCCTCGGACAGGGGGCTTACGAGCAGTACTTC TRBD1 - TRBJ2-7 TRBV11-2
CASRGPGNQPQHF TGTGCCAGCAGAGGGCCGGGAAATCAGCCCCAGCATTTT - - TRBJ1-5 TRBV7-9
CASQIQGSYGYTF TGTGCCAGCCAGATCCAGGGTAGCTATGGCTACACCTTC - - TRBJ1-2 TRBV11-3
CASSVGTESSYEQYF TGTGCCAGCAGTGTTGGGACAGAAAGCTCCTACGAGCAGTACTTC TRBD1 - TRBJ2-7 TRBV6-5
CASSYSMGQGNTEAFF TGTGCCAGCAGTTACTCGATGGGGCAGGGGAACACTGAAGCTTTCTTT - - TRBJ1-1 TRBV6-5
CASSMIAQGELFF TGTGCCAGTAGTATGATAGCCCAAGGGGAGCTGTTTTTT - few TRBJ2-2 TRBV19
CATQTGGIGDEQYF TGTGCCACCCAGACAGGGGGCATCGGGGACGAGCAGTACTTC TRBD1 - TRBJ2-7 TRBV10-3
CASSVAGGVTYNEQFF TGTGCCAGCAGCGTAGCGGGGGGAGTAACCTACAATGAGCAGTTCTTC TRBD2 once TRBJ2-1 TRBV9
CASSDGLQQFF TGCGCCAGCAGCGATGGGCTCCAGCAGTTCTTC - - TRBJ2-1 TRBV5-1
CASSPHSPGRGDEKLFF TGTGCCAGCAGCCCACACTCCCCTGGCAGGGGGGATGAAAAACTGTTTTTT TRBD1 - TRBJ1-4 TRBV9
CATSGAGTYEQYF TGTGCCACCAGCGGAGCGGGAACCTACGAGCAGTACTTC TRBD2 - TRBJ2-7 TRBV15
CASSQESWGTYEQYF TGCGCCAGCAGCCAAGAAAGTTGGGGCACCTACGAGCAGTACTTC - - TRBJ2-7 TRBV4-3
CASGLFFDRVSSYEQYF TGTGCTAGTGGTTTATTCTTCGACAGAGTTTCCTCCTACGAGCAGTACTTC - - TRBJ2-7 TRBV12-5
CASVGQTYEQYF TGTGCCAGCGTGGGCCAAACCTACGAGCAGTACTTC - once TRBJ2-7 TRBV19
CASTSSGNTIYF TGTGCCAGCACTAGCTCTGGAAACACCATATATTTT - - TRBJ1-3 TRBV9
CASSSTGVNTEAFF TGTGCCAGCAGCTCGACAGGGGTTAACACTGAAGCTTTCTTT TRBD1 once TRBJ1-1 TRBV7-8
CASSPRGGHTRGNEQFF TGTGCCAGCAGCCCACGGGGGGGCCACACGCGGGGAAATGAGCAGTTCTTC TRBD2 - TRBJ2-1 TRBV7-2
CASSVGGLAYDTQYF TGTGCCAGCAGCGTGGGGGGACTAGCATACGATACGCAGTATTTT TRBD2 - TRBJ2-3 TRBV9
CASTKTDRPSGYTF TGTGCCAGCACTAAAACGGACAGGCCCTCCGGCTACACCTTC TRBD1 - TRBJ1-2 TRBV6-5
CASSSPDRGGVEQFF TGTGCCAGCAGCTCACCGGACAGGGGGGGGGTTGAGCAGTTCTTC TRBD1 - TRBJ2-1 TRBV5-4
CASSPDRGHGYTF TGTGCCAGCAGTCCCGACAGGGGACATGGCTACACCTTC TRBD1 once TRBJ1-2 TRBV6-5
CASSVVTTGEQFF TGTGCCAGCAGCGTGGTTACAACGGGTGAGCAGTTCTTC - - TRBJ2-1 TRBV9
CASSPRQGIYNEQFF TGTGCCAGCAGCCCGCGACAGGGAATTTACAATGAGCAGTTCTTC TRBD1 - TRBJ2-1 TRBV7-9
CASSQAEASGELFF TGCGCCAGCAGCCAAGCTGAGGCTAGCGGGGAGCTGTTTTTT - - TRBJ2-2 TRBV4-3
CASSQDLGTGAYEQYF TGTGCCAGCAGCCAAGATCTGGGGACAGGGGCCTACGAGCAGTACTTC TRBD1 few TRBJ2-7 TRBV4-2